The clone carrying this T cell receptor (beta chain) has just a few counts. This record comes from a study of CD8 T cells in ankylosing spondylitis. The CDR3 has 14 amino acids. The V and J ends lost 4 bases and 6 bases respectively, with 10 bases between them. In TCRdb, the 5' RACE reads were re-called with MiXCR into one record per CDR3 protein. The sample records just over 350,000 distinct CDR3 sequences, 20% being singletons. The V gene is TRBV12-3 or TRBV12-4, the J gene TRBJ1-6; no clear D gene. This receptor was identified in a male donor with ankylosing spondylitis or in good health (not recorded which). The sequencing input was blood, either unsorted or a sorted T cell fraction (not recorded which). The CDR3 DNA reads TGTGCCAGCAGTTCTACAGATATTAATTCACCCCTCCACTTT. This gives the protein CASSSTDINSPLHF.